The next 3 T cell receptor beta chains were all read from a single sample in a study of T cells in Graves' hyperthyroidism and ophthalmopathy. Amplification of TCR beta CDR3 regions was performed using RNA transcripts as template. The HTBI set primed first-round TCR CDR3 RT-PCR. MiXCR, applied by TCRdb to the multiplex PCR reads, yields one record per CDR3 protein. The data show some 600,000 distinct CDR3 sequences, with about 15% seen just once and around 5.4% held by the top ten. Specimen: blood. All receptors come from a woman in her twenties or thirties with Graves' hyperthyroidism that later progressed to Graves' ophthalmopathy.

This clonotype has ten or more counts. CDR3 bases: TGTGCCGGGTCCAGCGGGGATACTAGATATGAGCAGTTCTTC. It specifies CAGSSGDTRYEQFF. The chain combines TRBV2 with TRBJ2-1; TRBD2 matches at 7 bases. Germline V gene data show CDR1 as SNHLY and CDR2 as FYNNEI. This CDR3 is 14 amino acids long. Germline trimming cut 11 bases from V and 8 bases from J; bases unmatched to any gene: 15. Supplemented by reference TRBV2 and TRBJ2-1, the full variable domain reads EPEVTQTPSHQVTQMGQEVILRCVPISNHLYFYWYRQILGQKVEFLVSFYNNEISEKSEIFDDQFSVERPDGSNFTLKIRSTKLEDSAMYFCAGSSGDTRYEQFFGPGTRLTVL.

This clonotype was detected many times. CDR3 sequence (DNA): TGTGCCAGCGTCACTAATGGGGGATTTTCGTCGGGGCAGCCCCAGCATTTT. Translation gives CASVTNGGFSSGQPQHF. The chain has TRBV6-1 and TRBJ1-5; possible D gene TRBD1, 5 bases. CDR1 is MNHNS, CDR2 SASEGT, per germline. V lost 8 bases and J lost 7, with 27 bases in between. The CDR3 consists of 17 residues.

The chain has TRBV9 and TRBJ1-1; D remains ambiguous. The V gene's germline CDR1 is SGDLS and CDR2 YYNGEE. The CDR3 is made up of 15 amino acids. V was shortened by 0 bases and J by 4 bases, with 13 bases between the two germline ends. CDR3 DNA sequence: TGTGCCAGCAGCGTAGATTTGGAGGTAGGCACTGAAGCTTTCTTT. Translated: CASSVDLEVGTEAFF.